This entry is about one TCR beta chain. These data come from a study of blood T cell repertoires in COVID-19. At the level of the study: Some COVID-19 samples were acute and others convalescent; all came from the United States, Italy and Spain. PBMCs, B-cell-depleted T cells, or T cells provided the cDNA or gDNA that made up the material.

The V gene lost 6 bases and the J gene lost 9 bases, with 14 bases spanning the gap. This CDR3 spans 12 amino acids. In germline, CDR1 is MNHEY, CDR2 SVGEGT. Original processing methods: Estimation of nucleated cell counts relied on the amplification of reference gene primers. Clones were sequenced by immunoSEQ multiplex PCR, and TCRdb holds only the in-frame ones, with some missing. The D gene and trimming were derived from the DNA, and the V and J assignments and clone size from that table. The sample includes 95,000 to 110,000 clones, about three quarters of them seen just once. The source material was peripheral blood. The chain has TRBV6-2 or TRBV6-3 and TRBJ2-5, with D perhaps matching TRBD2 (5 bases). The sequence came from a man aged 70-80 years with acute or convalescent COVID-19. As DNA, the CDR3 is TGTGCCAGCAGCTCCTCCTCGGGGTCCCAGTACTTC. Translated, it gives CASSSSSGSQYF.